This TCR beta chain was sequenced for a study of cytomegalovirus exposure and HLA in healthy donors listed by TCRdb under 2017. Context from the whole study: An earlier analysis of about 560 of the donors reported approximately 300 Gb of sequence data and around 110 million unique TCR beta sequences obtained from around 180 million T cells. Typing coverage varied by locus: roughly 620-640 donors for A, B, C, DRB1 and DQB1; more than 500 for DQA1; around 610 for DPA1; around 450 for DPB1. Every repertoire in the discovery cohort had been generated on one and the same sequencing platform. Alongside the repertoire data, information on donor age, sex, ethnicity and CMV serostatus was compiled. Roughly five DR-DQ haplotypes were treated as single units for association and clustering because of strong linkage in the cohort. The study combined high-throughput TCR immunosequencing, statistical association of individual TCRs with disease status, and machine learning to predict cytomegalovirus infection status. In the later analysis, no new phenotypic data were used to find candidate immune exposures; instead, reliance was placed on TCR beta sequences and their occurrence across donors. An early release that covered 500 to 800 HLA-typed donors contained approximately 300 gigabases of sequencing data and around 85 million unique TCR sequences. To decide whether each TCR beta V gene segment behaved as functional or pseudogenic, an earlier analysis of some 570 of the donors relied on high-throughput TCR beta sequencing. Class I and class II HLA loci were covered by the typing at four-digit resolution. Among the roughly 390 genotyped donors, approximately 77% belonged to the genetic ancestry cluster associated with self-reported Caucasian donors. A later analysis re-examined previously published TCR beta repertoires from about 700 donors and added high-resolution HLA genotyping to investigate patterns of TCR occurrence. The T cell repertoires of around 670 subjects were profiled by immunosequencing and related to cytomegalovirus serostatus. Besides the first cohort of 666 subjects, a separate validation cohort made up of 90 to 150 different subjects was used. Genome-wide SNP genotypes for about three fifths of the roughly 670 donors were used in a later genetic analysis, which treated that subset as a discovery cohort. The study aimed to test whether signatures of past pathogen exposure could be identified by cataloging public T cell receptors. Among some 400 genotyped donors of the cohort, an average of around 250,000 unique TCR beta nucleotide sequences was sequenced per donor, of which 15% to 20% were non-productive.

For this clone: Its antigen specificity is not known. Base-call qualities are not available, and no considerably larger clone is one nucleotide away.

The CDR3 covers 14 residues, taking in both the cysteine and the phenylalanine. The entry retains the CDR3 DNA only, 42 bases that are in frame from base 1. The germline V gene gives CDR1 as SGHRS and CDR2 as YFSETQ. The junction shows trimming of 2 bases on V and 6 bases on J, and the gene matches do not reach 5 bases of it. General findings and caveats noted by the study authors: Some IMGT-functional V segments, including TRBV6-2 and TRBV6-3, could not be told apart with the 87-base-pair reads, so those segments were excluded. An association between a missense DCLRE1C variant and V-gene and J-gene trimming of TCR beta chains was found in a later genetic analysis and replicated in an independent cohort. In a later analysis, HLA-associated TCR beta chains showed more clonal expansion and lower generation probabilities than non-associated chains that were equally common. In a later analysis, TCR association rates were found to vary across HLA loci, with the most associated TCRs seen for DRB1 alleles and the fewest for HLA-C alleles. In a later genetic analysis, fewer N-insertions in productive TCRs were reported among donors in an Asian-associated ancestry cluster than the roughly 670-donor mean. Most TCR sequences were observed very rarely across donors, whereas some public TCRs were present in many individuals. In both the original and validation cohorts, the classifier was reported to diagnose cytomegalovirus status with high specificity and sensitivity. Presence/absence analyses assumed roughly uniform sequencing depth across donors, an assumption that may not hold. Immune exposure information for the cohort was limited to CMV serostatus. Linkage disequilibrium might explain the correlated functional status among segregating V segments, but an unknown experimental factor could not be ruled out. The study gave a list of some 150 TCR beta chains associated with cytomegalovirus. In a later analysis, 15,000 to 20,000 TCR beta sequences were associated with specific HLA alleles at a false discovery rate of 0.05. A further reported finding was that TCR beta sequences accurately predicted the HLA-A and HLA-B alleles for most subjects in the first cohort. When HLA alleles, especially DR and DQ, strongly co-occurred, attributing TCR associations to individual alleles was difficult. Because counts were too low, some 17 rarely observed V segments, including chromosome 9 orphons, were left out of the earlier analysis of roughly 600 of the donors. Because HLA typing was unavailable for some donors at each locus, only the typed subset was used in association tests. A cluster of highly shared sequence variants was judged likely to represent a technical artifact of the sequencing pipeline. In an earlier analysis of approximately 590 of the donors, most TCR beta V segments were observed in productive rearrangements about 87% or about 30% of the time, broadly matching IMGT annotations. In vitro tests confirmed that a few of the cytomegalovirus-associated TCR beta chains recognize cytomegalovirus antigens. This cohort had only TCR beta chains sequenced, and the lack of alpha or paired-chain data limited which features could be detected. Most CMV-associated TCR beta chains appeared to be HLA-restricted in a later analysis, and the HLA associations seemed to be driven largely by CMV exposure. In a later analysis, several top co-occurrence clusters were reported to appear linked to parvovirus B19, influenza, CMV and Epstein-Barr virus. It was suggested by the authors that the approach could potentially be generalized to other disease states and immunological phenotypes.

Library method: the immunoSEQ multiplex PCR assay. The multiplex PCR relied on a mix of 60 forward primers for TCR Vbeta segments and 13 reverse primers for TCR Jbeta segments. The CDR3 region of rearranged TCR beta genes was amplified from genomic DNA with a multiplex PCR assay. The Illumina HiSeq System was used to sequence the amplified TCR beta libraries as 87-base-pair reads. Concerning the study's data processing: A later analysis counted some 80 million unique TCR beta chains across the 666 repertoires, and some 11 million of these chains were shared by at least two donors. To remove PCR and sequencing errors, raw reads were error-corrected and collapsed into unique sequences using a nearest-neighbor algorithm that merged closely related sequences. To assign V, D and J gene segments, CDR3 sequences were aligned to IMGT reference sequences. For a sequence to be retained, a match of at least six nucleotides was required to both a V gene segment and a J gene segment. Rearrangements were called productive when the CDR3 lacked stop codons and stayed in frame with V and J; all others were non-productive. CDR3 was defined by IMGT convention, running from the second conserved V-encoded cysteine to the conserved J-encoded phenylalanine. Sequences without an unambiguous match to a single V gene segment were excluded from the earlier analysis of about 600 of the donors. An earlier analysis of roughly 590 of the donors called V segments functional above 56.7% productive rearrangements and segregating when the between-donor standard deviation exceeded 5%. A statistical classification framework was built to diagnose cytomegalovirus status from the catalog of TCR beta chain sequences. V and J gene assignment, in a later analysis, came from comparing TCR nucleotide sequences with IMGT/GENE-DB human TR gene sequences. A later analysis assigned CDR3 sequences and most-parsimonious VDJ recombination scenarios with the TCRdist pipeline. A later analysis defined each TCR beta chain by its CDR3 amino acid sequence plus V-gene family, and excluded reads lacking a unique V-gene family. As a way to deal with suspected cross-contamination and a sequencing artifact, a later analysis dropped 450 to 600 nucleotide sequences that were highly shared and had low generation probability. For each public chain, a later analysis derived a clonal expansion index from normalized ranks of inferred template counts within each repertoire. In a later analysis, generation probabilities were computed with a VDJ recombination model fitted to out-of-frame rearrangements, and the resulting probabilities were checked against IGoR. In a later analysis, TCR-TCR, TCR-HLA and TCR-CMV co-occurrence was scored with hypergeometric tests, and a repertoire-size bias correction was applied to TCR pairs. To estimate false discovery rates, a later analysis permuted the HLA or CMV assignments 20 times. A later analysis grouped co-occurring TCRs with DBSCAN, adding TCRdist sequence similarity when clustering within HLA-allele-positive subsets. For co-occurrence clustering, repertoires with fewer than 30,000 or more than 120,000 public chains were excluded, along with several repertoires with anomalous nucleotide sharing. In its TCRdb copy, this immuneACCESS table keeps in-frame sequences only and misses some clones. Where compared with another copy, unresolved V genes explain less than half of these, and the others have no known cause. That table is the source of V, J and clone size, and D and trimming were worked out from the DNA. The sample table shows around 33,000 clones, and 76% are seen once. The top ten clones comprise 7% to 10% of the sample.

The cohort was made up of roughly 670 healthy bone marrow donors. At the time of sampling, every cohort member was nominally healthy, though immune exposures that went unrecorded were likely present. The donor tested CMV seropositive, placing the donor among the 289 seropositive members of the cohort. A peripheral blood sample was provided by each donor, and peripheral blood mononuclear cells were used for TCR beta sequencing. The Qiagen DNeasy Blood Extraction Kit was used to extract genomic DNA from the blood cell samples. The sequence derives from a woman under 40 in good health and CMV-seropositive. The chain uses TRBV5-1 and TRBJ1-1, and 9 junction bases match TRBD1. The material sequenced was PBMCs. The bases are TGCGCCAGCAGCTTCGGACAGGGGTGGCCTGAAGCTTTCTTT. It specifies CASSFGQGWPEAFF.